These T cell receptor beta chains were read from a single sample in a study of human T cells and chemical hapten exposure. TCRdb independently ran MiXCR on the RACE reads; one entry per CDR3 protein. Among tens of thousands of distinct CDR3 sequences, more than 8% were seen once, and the ten largest hold 8% to 10%. The source was whole blood, collected in connection with sensitization to the hapten diphenylcyclopropenone (DPC). The receptor source for this set is a man aged 35 to 55 with alopecia areata. Some clones in this sample may be carry-over from other donors' samples. The CDR3 runs from the conserved cysteine through the conserved F or W. Fields, in order: J gene, D gene, clone size, V gene, CDR3 DNA, CDR3 protein. The D gene is left open where the match is weak. Not all rows give a size; the values are once, few, many and, for expanded clones, a class.

J gene: TRBJ2-7
D gene: TRBD2
clone size: many
V gene: TRBV7-2
CDR3 DNA: TGTGCCAGCAGCACATCTAGCGGGACATCCTACGAGCAGTACTTC
CDR3 protein: CASSTSSGTSYEQYF

J gene: TRBJ2-1
D gene: .
clone size: many
V gene: TRBV12-3/TRBV12-4
CDR3 DNA: TGTGCCAGCAGTTTCTCGGGACTCTCCTTAGGCAATGAGCAGTTCTTC
CDR3 protein: CASSFSGLSLGNEQFF

J gene: TRBJ2-3
D gene: .
clone size: .
V gene: TRBV7-2
CDR3 DNA: TGTGCCAGCAGACCTAGCGGCACAGATACGCAGTATTTT
CDR3 protein: CASRPSGTDTQYF

J gene: TRBJ1-5
D gene: .
clone size: .
V gene: TRBV20-1
CDR3 DNA: TGCAGTGCTAGGATGACCGGCGGTAATCAGCCCCAGCATTTT
CDR3 protein: CSARMTGGNQPQHF

J gene: TRBJ1-2
D gene: .
clone size: many
V gene: TRBV4-1
CDR3 DNA: TGCGCCAGCAGCCAATATCGGATGAACTATGGCTACACCTTC
CDR3 protein: CASSQYRMNYGYTF

J gene: TRBJ2-7
D gene: TRBD2
clone size: .
V gene: TRBV2
CDR3 DNA: TGTGCCAGCAGTGTTGCGGGGGACGAGTACTTC
CDR3 protein: CASSVAGDEYF

J gene: TRBJ2-3
D gene: TRBD2
clone size: .
V gene: TRBV15
CDR3 DNA: TGTGCCACCCAATTAGCGGGAGGACCAGATACGCAGTATTTT
CDR3 protein: CATQLAGGPDTQYF

J gene: TRBJ1-4
D gene: TRBD1
clone size: .
V gene: TRBV5-5
CDR3 DNA: TGTGCCAGCAGCTTCAGACAGGGAATTTATACTAATGAAAAACTGTTTTTT
CDR3 protein: CASSFRQGIYTNEKLFF

J gene: TRBJ1-1
D gene: .
clone size: few
V gene: TRBV7-9
CDR3 DNA: TGTGCCAGCAGCTTAGTGGAGTTTGGCACTGAAGCTTTCTTT
CDR3 protein: CASSLVEFGTEAFF

J gene: TRBJ2-4
D gene: .
clone size: many
V gene: TRBV11-2
CDR3 DNA: TGTGCCAGCAGCCCCGTACAGGCTTACAAAAACATTCAGTACTTC
CDR3 protein: CASSPVQAYKNIQYF

J gene: TRBJ2-3
D gene: TRBD2
clone size: few
V gene: TRBV28
CDR3 DNA: TGTGCCAGCAGTAGGACCGCGGGAGGGCCGGAGAAGCAGTATTTT
CDR3 protein: CASSRTAGGPEKQYF

J gene: TRBJ1-5
D gene: .
clone size: .
V gene: TRBV7-9
CDR3 DNA: TGTGCCAGCAGCCCCCAGGGAAACAGCAATCAGCCCCAGCATTTT
CDR3 protein: CASSPQGNSNQPQHF

J gene: TRBJ2-1
D gene: .
clone size: few
V gene: TRBV7-9
CDR3 DNA: TGTGCCAGCAGCCTGCACAGCTCCTACAATGAGCAGTTCTTC
CDR3 protein: CASSLHSSYNEQFF

J gene: TRBJ2-3
D gene: TRBD2
clone size: .
V gene: TRBV12-3/TRBV12-4
CDR3 DNA: TGTGCCAGCCAAAGGTTCGGGGGGACAGATACGCAGTATTTT
CDR3 protein: CASQRFGGTDTQYF

J gene: TRBJ2-5
D gene: TRBD2
clone size: .
V gene: TRBV28
CDR3 DNA: TGTGCCAGCAGTTTAACTCAGCGGGAGGACCGAGAGACCCAGTACTTC
CDR3 protein: CASSLTQREDRETQYF

J gene: TRBJ2-7
D gene: .
clone size: .
V gene: TRBV4-1
CDR3 DNA: TGCGCCAGCAGCCAAGGGACCTCCTACGAGCAGTACTTC
CDR3 protein: CASSQGTSYEQYF

J gene: TRBJ2-3
D gene: .
clone size: .
V gene: TRBV9
CDR3 DNA: TGTGCCAGCAGCTCCCCATCGAGGCATGCGCAGTATTTT
CDR3 protein: CASSSPSRHAQYF

J gene: TRBJ2-7
D gene: .
clone size: few
V gene: TRBV7-6
CDR3 DNA: TGTGCCAGCAGCTTAGTCGGGAGCCGGGACGAGCAGTACTTC
CDR3 protein: CASSLVGSRDEQYF

J gene: TRBJ2-1
D gene: TRBD1
clone size: .
V gene: TRBV6-6
CDR3 DNA: TGTGCCAGCAGACCCTTTCGGGACAGGGGGGACAATGAGCAGTTCTTC
CDR3 protein: CASRPFRDRGDNEQFF

J gene: TRBJ1-2
D gene: TRBD1
clone size: few
V gene: TRBV20-1
CDR3 DNA: TGCAGTGCCATCCGTGGGACAGAAAAAACCCTCTATGGCTACACCTTC
CDR3 protein: CSAIRGTEKTLYGYTF

J gene: TRBJ1-1
D gene: .
clone size: few
V gene: TRBV28
CDR3 DNA: TGTGCCAGCAGCAGGGCCGAGAACACTGAAGCTTTCTTT
CDR3 protein: CASSRAENTEAFF

J gene: TRBJ2-2
D gene: .
clone size: few
V gene: TRBV7-3
CDR3 DNA: TGTGCCAGCAGCCCCGGGCAGGGACTTCACACCGGGGAGCTGTTTTTT
CDR3 protein: CASSPGQGLHTGELFF

J gene: TRBJ2-5
D gene: TRBD1
clone size: .
V gene: TRBV9
CDR3 DNA: TGTGCCAGCAGCCCCCCCGGGACAGGGTTCGGGGGGACCCAGTACTTC
CDR3 protein: CASSPPGTGFGGTQYF

J gene: TRBJ1-1
D gene: TRBD1
clone size: many
V gene: TRBV6-2/TRBV6-3
CDR3 DNA: TGTGCCAGCAGTCCTAGGACAGGGGGACTGAACACTGAAGCTTTCTTT
CDR3 protein: CASSPRTGGLNTEAFF

J gene: TRBJ2-7
D gene: .
clone size: many
V gene: TRBV6-6
CDR3 DNA: TGTGCCAGCAAAGGAGGGGCCGGACAGGAACCCTACGAGCAGTACTTC
CDR3 protein: CASKGGAGQEPYEQYF

J gene: TRBJ1-5
D gene: .
clone size: .
V gene: TRBV12-3/TRBV12-4
CDR3 DNA: TGTGCCAGCAGTTGGGACTCCGGGGGCAATCAGCCCCAGCATTTT
CDR3 protein: CASSWDSGGNQPQHF

J gene: TRBJ2-7
D gene: .
clone size: .
V gene: TRBV6-2/TRBV6-3
CDR3 DNA: TGTGCCAGCAGTGTAACTACTTCCTACGAGCAGTACTTC
CDR3 protein: CASSVTTSYEQYF

J gene: TRBJ1-5
D gene: .
clone size: many
V gene: TRBV12-3/TRBV12-4
CDR3 DNA: TGTGCCAGCAGTTTGGCAGGCGACTATCAGCCCCAGCATTTT
CDR3 protein: CASSLAGDYQPQHF

J gene: TRBJ2-7
D gene: TRBD2
clone size: few
V gene: TRBV7-9
CDR3 DNA: TGTGCCAGCAGCGACCCCACGGCACGGGCTAGCGGTTTTTACGAGCAGTACTTC
CDR3 protein: CASSDPTARASGFYEQYF

J gene: TRBJ2-1
D gene: .
clone size: many
V gene: TRBV12-3/TRBV12-4
CDR3 DNA: TGTGCCAGCAGTTTATCAGACAATGAGCAGTTCTTC
CDR3 protein: CASSLSDNEQFF

J gene: TRBJ2-6
D gene: .
clone size: medium-sized
V gene: TRBV6-2/TRBV6-3
CDR3 DNA: TGTGCCAGCAGTTACAGCTCTGGGGCCAACGTCCTGACTTTC
CDR3 protein: CASSYSSGANVLTF

J gene: TRBJ2-2
D gene: TRBD1
clone size: .
V gene: TRBV19
CDR3 DNA: TGTGCCAGCTCTATTGGGACAGGACCCACCGGGGAGCTGTTTTTT
CDR3 protein: CASSIGTGPTGELFF

J gene: TRBJ1-1
D gene: .
clone size: many
V gene: TRBV7-9
CDR3 DNA: TGTGCCAGCAGCCACGAATGGGGGAACACTGAAGCTTTCTTT
CDR3 protein: CASSHEWGNTEAFF

J gene: TRBJ2-5
D gene: TRBD1
clone size: .
V gene: TRBV10-1
CDR3 DNA: TGCGCCAGCAGTCGGGACAGGACAAGCGAGACCCAGTACTTC
CDR3 protein: CASSRDRTSETQYF

J gene: TRBJ2-1
D gene: TRBD2
clone size: .
V gene: TRBV7-3
CDR3 DNA: TGTGCCAGCAGCTTAAAACCTCGCGGGGGTTACAATGAGCAGTTCTTC
CDR3 protein: CASSLKPRGGYNEQFF

J gene: TRBJ2-2
D gene: .
clone size: .
V gene: TRBV3-1
CDR3 DNA: TGTGCCAGCAGCCCTCTCTTAGCGGAGGGCGGGGAGCTGTTTTTT
CDR3 protein: CASSPLLAEGGELFF

J gene: TRBJ1-1
D gene: .
clone size: many
V gene: TRBV5-6
CDR3 DNA: TGTGCCAGCAGCACACGACAGATCCTGAACACTGAAGCTTTCTTT
CDR3 protein: CASSTRQILNTEAFF

J gene: TRBJ2-3
D gene: TRBD2
clone size: .
V gene: TRBV28
CDR3 DNA: TGTGCCAGCAGCACCACTAGCGGCCCCACAGATACGCAGTATTTT
CDR3 protein: CASSTTSGPTDTQYF

J gene: TRBJ1-4
D gene: TRBD1
clone size: .
V gene: TRBV10-3
CDR3 DNA: TGTGCCATCAGTGCGGGACAGGAGGGTAATGAAAAACTGTTTTTT
CDR3 protein: CAISAGQEGNEKLFF

J gene: TRBJ2-7
D gene: .
clone size: few
V gene: TRBV11-1
CDR3 DNA: TGTGCCAGCAGCTTAAGGGACACACCTGGTTACGAGCAGTACTTC
CDR3 protein: CASSLRDTPGYEQYF

J gene: TRBJ2-7
D gene: .
clone size: .
V gene: TRBV21-1
CDR3 DNA: TGTGCCAGCAGCAAAGCGGGACGGGGAGAGCAGTACTTC
CDR3 protein: CASSKAGRGEQYF

J gene: TRBJ1-1
D gene: .
clone size: .
V gene: TRBV5-4
CDR3 DNA: TGTGCCAGCAGCTTGTCTTTTGGGGGAAACGTCCTTGACGCTGAAGCTTTCTTT
CDR3 protein: CASSLSFGGNVLDAEAFF

J gene: TRBJ1-2
D gene: .
clone size: .
V gene: TRBV5-8
CDR3 DNA: TGTGCCAGCAGCTACTCCACAGGGCACGCTAACTATGGCTACACCTTC
CDR3 protein: CASSYSTGHANYGYTF

J gene: TRBJ2-1
D gene: TRBD2
clone size: few
V gene: TRBV9
CDR3 DNA: TGTGCCAGCAGCGTAGGCCTAGCGGGAGGCGGGAGCTCCTACAATGAGCAGTTCTTC
CDR3 protein: CASSVGLAGGGSSYNEQFF

J gene: TRBJ2-1
D gene: .
clone size: .
V gene: TRBV20-1
CDR3 DNA: TGCAGTGCTCTTACAACTTATGGAGGGAACAATGAGCAGTTCTTC
CDR3 protein: CSALTTYGGNNEQFF

J gene: TRBJ2-7
D gene: TRBD2
clone size: .
V gene: TRBV18
CDR3 DNA: TGTGCCAGCTCACCCACCGTAGCGGGAGATCGGAACGAGCAGTACTTC
CDR3 protein: CASSPTVAGDRNEQYF

J gene: TRBJ2-7
D gene: .
clone size: few
V gene: TRBV9
CDR3 DNA: TGTGCCAGCAGCGTAGGACCGGGGCTGGACGAGCAGTACTTC
CDR3 protein: CASSVGPGLDEQYF

J gene: TRBJ2-3
D gene: TRBD2
clone size: .
V gene: TRBV7-9
CDR3 DNA: TGTGCCAGCAGCGACAGAGTGACTAGCGGGATCGCAGATACGCAGTATTTT
CDR3 protein: CASSDRVTSGIADTQYF

J gene: TRBJ2-3
D gene: .
clone size: .
V gene: TRBV20-1
CDR3 DNA: TGCAGTGCTAACCCCGGGGCCCTCCTCGCAGCTACGCAGTATTTT
CDR3 protein: CSANPGALLAATQYF

J gene: TRBJ1-4
D gene: .
clone size: few
V gene: TRBV19
CDR3 DNA: TGTGCCAGTAGTAACTTCCGGGAGACTAATGAAAAACTGTTTTTT
CDR3 protein: CASSNFRETNEKLFF

J gene: TRBJ2-7
D gene: .
clone size: .
V gene: TRBV10-3
CDR3 DNA: TGTGCCATCAGTGATTACGGGGATCCCGAGCAGTACTTC
CDR3 protein: CAISDYGDPEQYF

J gene: TRBJ2-1
D gene: TRBD2
clone size: many
V gene: TRBV4-3
CDR3 DNA: TGCGCCAGCAGCCAAGGGACTAGCGGGGATTACAATGAGCAGTTCTTC
CDR3 protein: CASSQGTSGDYNEQFF

J gene: TRBJ1-2
D gene: .
clone size: many
V gene: TRBV20-1
CDR3 DNA: TGCAGTGCTAGAGTACAGCAGAACGCATATGGCTACACCTTC
CDR3 protein: CSARVQQNAYGYTF

J gene: TRBJ2-5
D gene: TRBD1
clone size: .
V gene: TRBV6-5
CDR3 DNA: TGTGCCAGCAGTCCATGGACAGGGGAGACCCAGTACTTC
CDR3 protein: CASSPWTGETQYF

J gene: TRBJ2-7
D gene: .
clone size: many
V gene: TRBV12-3/TRBV12-4
CDR3 DNA: TGTGCCAGCAGCCCCGGGACACCTTACGAGCAGTACTTC
CDR3 protein: CASSPGTPYEQYF

J gene: TRBJ1-2
D gene: .
clone size: few
V gene: TRBV28
CDR3 DNA: TGTGCCAGCAGTAAGAGCAGGGCGGGTGGCTACACCTTC
CDR3 protein: CASSKSRAGGYTF